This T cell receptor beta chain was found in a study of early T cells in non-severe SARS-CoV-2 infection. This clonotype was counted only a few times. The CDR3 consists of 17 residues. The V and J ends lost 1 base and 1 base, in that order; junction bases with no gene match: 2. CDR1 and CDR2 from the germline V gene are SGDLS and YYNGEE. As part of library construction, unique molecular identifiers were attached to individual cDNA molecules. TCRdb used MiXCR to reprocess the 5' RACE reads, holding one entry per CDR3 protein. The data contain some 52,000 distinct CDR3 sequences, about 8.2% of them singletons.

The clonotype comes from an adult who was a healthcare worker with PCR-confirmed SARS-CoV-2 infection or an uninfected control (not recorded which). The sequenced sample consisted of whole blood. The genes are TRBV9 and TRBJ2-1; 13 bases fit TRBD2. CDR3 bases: TGTGCCAGCAGCGTAAGACTAGCGGGAGGATCCTACAATGAGCAGTTCTTC. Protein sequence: CASSVRLAGGSYNEQFF.